Detailed here is one T cell receptor (beta chain). Its antigen is still unknown. This specimen comes from a study of beta chain features in type 1 diabetes. Points from the study as a whole: Among all four CD4+ subsets, Type 1 diabetes patients had TCRB CDR3s that were moderately but significantly shorter. Patients' naive, central memory and Treg TCRB repertoires seemed closer to one another than those of healthy donors.

The entirety of the isolated RNA underwent reverse transcription, so expressed TCRB transcripts were sequenced. The table came from immunoSEQ multiplex PCR; TCRdb's copy has only in-frame clones and leaves some out. This table has approximately 170,000 clones, roughly 8% appearing once. Purities in excess of 95% were seen in all sorted populations. Trimming at V came to 2 bases and at J to 5 bases, leaving 13 bases not matched to a gene. Germline V gene sequence: CDR1 SGHKS, CDR2 YYEKEE (reference sequence). The CDR3 extends over 17 amino acids. Sequenced sample: central memory CD4+ T cells from blood. This receptor was taken from a man between 18 and 29 years old with type 1 diabetes. J is TRBJ2-7 and V is TRBV5-5, with 10 nucleotides matching TRBD1. The CDR3 loop is CASSFPKLDDRGHEQYF. The CDR3 region has the DNA TGTGCCAGCAGCTTCCCTAAGCTCGATGACAGGGGGCACGAGCAGTACTTC. Complete variable domain (other parts from reference TRBV5-5 and TRBJ2-7): DAGVTQSPTHLIKTRGQQVTLRCSPISGHKSVSWYQQVLGQGPQFIFQYYEKEERGRGNFPDRFSARQFPNYSSELNVNALLLGDSALYLCASSFPKLDDRGHEQYFGPGTRLTVT.